These 13 T cell receptor beta chains were all obtained from the same sample, sequenced in a study of cytotoxic CD8 clonotypes in ibrutinib-treated CLL. TCRdb's copy holds only in-frame clones and misses some; the assay was immunoSEQ multiplex PCR. The top ten hold around 50% of the sample, which has 30,000 or so clones, about three quarters seen once. Sequences were derived from PBMCs, sampled after 36 months of ibrutinib treatment. The receptors originated from a human donor with chronic lymphocytic leukemia.

The chain has TRBV5-5 and TRBJ2-7, with 9 bases matching TRBD2. J lost 4 bases, V lost 2 bases, and 13 bases had no gene match. CDR1 and CDR2 from the germline V gene are SGHKS and YYEKEE (reference sequence). The CDR3 covers 17 residues. CDR3 in amino acids: CASSLRPSGVLGYEQYF. The DNA of the CDR3 is TGTGCCAGCAGCTTACGCCCTAGCGGGGTCCTCGGGTACGAGCAGTACTTC.

V and J are TRBV6-5 and TRBJ1-2; D call uncertain. CDR1 MNHEY and CDR2 SVGAGI come from the germline V gene. Trimming left V 8 bases short and J 0 bases short, with 10 bases between. The CDR3 is 13 residues long. The CDR3 reads CASQGSTNYGYTF. DNA for the CDR3: TGTGCCAGCCAAGGCAGTACTAACTATGGCTACACCTTC.

This clone was picked up one time. The chain joins TRBV13 to TRBJ2-2; 8 positions match TRBD2. V trimming: 4 bases; J trimming: 4 bases; junction bases outside the gene matches: 14. Germline CDR1 is PRHDT and CDR2 is FYEKMQ (reference sequence). The CDR3 consists of 18 residues. The CDR3 spells CASSYDFKRGFPTGELFF. The CDR3, as DNA: TGTGCCAGCAGCTACGATTTTAAGCGGGGGTTTCCCACCGGGGAGCTGTTTTTT.

The V call is TRBV7-2, the J call TRBJ2-3, with 7 bases fitting TRBD2. The CDR3 length is 16 residues. Germline loops: CDR1 SGHTA, CDR2 FQGNSA. Trimming removed 5 bases from V and 2 bases from J; junction bases left unmatched: 10. The CDR3 coding sequence is TGTGCCAGCAGCCAAACTGGGAGCGGGGTCACAGATACGCAGTATTTT. The encoded protein is CASSQTGSGVTDTQYF. The full variable domain, in which reference TRBV7-2 and TRBJ2-3 provide the parts outside the CDR3, is GAGVSQSPSNKVTEKGKDVELRCDPISGHTALYWYRQSLGQGLEFLIYFQGNSAPDKSGLPSDRFSAERTGGSVSTLTIQRTQQEDSAVYLCASSQTGSGVTDTQYFGPGTRLTVL.

In this sample, this clone turned up a few times. The chain joins TRBV5-1 to TRBJ2-5, with 12 nucleotides matching TRBD1. Germline V gene sequence: CDR1 SGHRS, CDR2 YFSETQ. J was trimmed by 5 bases and V by 3 bases; bases with no gene match: 5. This CDR3 has 15 amino acids. The CDR3 DNA reads TGCGCCAGCAGCTCCGGGACAGGGGGCCAGGAGACCCAGTACTTC. It yields the protein CASSSGTGGQETQYF.

This clone was observed a single time. The chain recombines TRBV7-9 with TRBJ2-5, with D maybe TRBD2 (6 bases). From germline, CDR1 is SEHNR and CDR2 FQNEAQ (reference sequence). Trimming removed 4 bases at V and 5 bases at J, with 14 bases between. The CDR3 loop spans 14 amino acids. The CDR3 protein is CASSYPGGYETQYF. CDR3 coding DNA: TGTGCCAGCAGCTACCCTGGGGGGTACGAGACCCAGTACTTC.

V and J are TRBV9 and TRBJ2-7, with D possibly being TRBD2 (7 bases). The CDR3 is 16 amino acids. Looked up from germline, CDR1 is SGDLS and CDR2 is YYNGEE. V was trimmed by 3 bases and J by 5 bases, leaving 21 bases between them. The CDR3 DNA follows: TGTGCCAGCAGCGAGCGGGGTTCACAGGGCCCCCACGAGCAGTACTTC. This encodes CASSERGSQGPHEQYF.

The chain has TRBV14 and TRBJ1-1, with D possibly being TRBD1 (5 bases). Per the germline V gene, CDR1 is SGHDN and CDR2 is FVKESK. Trimming shortened V by 0 bases and J by 1 base, and 9 bases separated the two germline ends. The length of the CDR3 is 15 residues. The CDR3 spells CASSQEGLQNTEAFF. For the CDR3, the DNA is TGTGCCAGCAGCCAAGAGGGACTGCAGAACACTGAAGCTTTCTTT.

The rearrangement uses TRBV19 and TRBJ2-7; either TRBD1 or TRBD2 may fit D (5 bases each). V gave up 3 bases and J gave up 3 bases, with 12 bases separating them. Germline assignment: CDR1 LNHDA and CDR2 SQIVND (reference sequence). CDR3 length: 14 amino acids. Here the CDR3 DNA reads TGTGCCAGTAGTATTGGGACGTCGAGCTACGAGCAGTACTTC. Translated: CASSIGTSSYEQYF.

V is TRBV7-9 and J is TRBJ1-3; a weak D match, TRBD1 (5 bases). The CDR3 sequence is 19 residues long. V lost 1 base and J 3 bases, leaving 22 bases between the germline ends. Looked up from germline, CDR1 is SEHNR and CDR2 is FQNEAQ (reference sequence). In nucleotides, the CDR3 is TGTGCCAGCAGCTTAGACGGCAGGGCCTTTCAGGAGGGTGGAAACACCATATATTTT. Protein: CASSLDGRAFQEGGNTIYF.

The chain combines TRBV4-2 with TRBJ2-7; either TRBD1 or TRBD2 may fit D (6 bases each). The germline V gene has CDR1 LGHNA and CDR2 YNFKEQ. There are 15 residues in the CDR3. V was cut by 0 bases and J by 3 bases, with 12 bases left in between. The CDR3 region has the DNA TGTGCCAGCAGCCAAGACGTAGGGGGAGGCTACGAGCAGTACTTC. Translating it yields CASSQDVGGGYEQYF.

The CDR3 loop reads CSSYSAGYRSGNTIYF. For the CDR3, the DNA is TGCAGCTCGTATTCGGCCGGGTACCGCTCTGGAAACACCATATATTTT. This sequence joins TRBV29-1 and TRBJ1-3, with D unresolved. The CDR3 covers 16 residues. V lost 8 bases and J lost 0, with 20 bases in between. The germline V gene encodes CDR1 SQVTM and CDR2 ANQGSEA.

As concerns this clone: Since the CDR3 does not end with the conserved phenylalanine or tryptophan, this likely comes from a read error. It is unclear where the CDR3 begins or ends on the DNA, so no DNA is shown, and the CDR3 is as TCRdb lists it. The genes are TRBV7-2 and TRBJ2-7. The CDR3 spans 15 amino acids, including both terminal residues. CDR1 is SGHTA, CDR2 FQGNSA, per germline. The CDR3: CASSLANSFTVDWVL.